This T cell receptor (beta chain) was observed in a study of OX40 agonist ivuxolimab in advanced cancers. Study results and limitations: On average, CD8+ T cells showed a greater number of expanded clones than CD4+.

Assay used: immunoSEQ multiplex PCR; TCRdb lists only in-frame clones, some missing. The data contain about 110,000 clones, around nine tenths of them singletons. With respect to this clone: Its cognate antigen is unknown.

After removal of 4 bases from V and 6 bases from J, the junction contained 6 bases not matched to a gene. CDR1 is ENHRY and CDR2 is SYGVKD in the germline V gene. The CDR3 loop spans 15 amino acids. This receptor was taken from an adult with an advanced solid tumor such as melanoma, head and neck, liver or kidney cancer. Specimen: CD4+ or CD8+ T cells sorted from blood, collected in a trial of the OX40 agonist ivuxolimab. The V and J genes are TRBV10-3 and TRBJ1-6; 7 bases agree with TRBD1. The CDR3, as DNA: TGTGCCATCAGTGGGACTCAGGGGGGTAATTCACCCCTCCACTTT. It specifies CAISGTQGGNSPLHF.